This T cell receptor (beta chain) comes out of a study of beta chain features in type 1 diabetes. Study-wide background: Regarding age, gender and cell yields, patients proved similar to healthy donors.

Study results and caveats: Cells carrying high TCR expression could end up over-represented when cDNA is sequenced. A definitive answer on HLA type influencing TCRB rearrangement was not reached here.

The investigators reverse transcribed all of the isolated RNA, so they sequenced expressed TCRB transcripts. Sequencing used immunoSEQ multiplex PCR; TCRdb keeps in-frame clones, though not all of them. The data show roughly 450,000 clones, about 15% seen once. The CDR3 loop spans 19 amino acids. The germline gives CDR1 LNHNV, CDR2 YYDKDF (reference sequence). V trimming: 0 bases; J trimming: 0 bases; junction bases outside the gene matches: 8. Note on this clone: What it binds is not known.

Sorting that relied on CD45RO/CCR7/CD25/CD127/CD95/CD27 yielded CD4+ naive, central memory, regulatory and stem cell-like memory cells. Sequenced: naive CD4+ T cells from blood. The chain is built from TRBV15 and TRBJ2-6, with 7 bases fitting TRBD1. The sequence was obtained from a man between 25 and 39 years old in good health. The CDR3 region has the DNA TGTGCCACCAGCAGAGACACAAGCCGACAGGGCTCTGGGGCCAACGTCCTGACTTTC. Its protein product is CATSRDTSRQGSGANVLTF.